The rows below give T cell receptor beta chains drawn from one sample of a study of blood T cell repertoires in COVID-19. Assay: immunoSEQ multiplex PCR; the TCRdb copy retains only in-frame clones and omits some. This sample yields about 220,000 clones, of which roughly 84% are seen a single time; about 10% belongs to the top ten. The sample comprised peripheral blood. Receptors were obtained from a man aged 50-60 years with active or convalescent COVID-19. CDR3s include the opening cysteine and the closing phenylalanine or tryptophan. D genes are given only for firm matches. Expanded clones get a size class; other rows say once, few or many, or leave the size out.

j_call d_call v_call clone_size cdr3_aa
TRBJ2-2 TRBD1 TRBV18 NA CASSPTGTGKAGELFF
TRBJ2-7 TRBD2 TRBV28 NA CASSLAGETGEQYF
TRBJ1-5 NA TRBV27 NA CASRGAGQPQHF
TRBJ2-5 NA TRBV5-8 NA CASTYGLARGETQYF
TRBJ1-6 TRBD1 TRBV7-9 NA CATLPTGKEGSYSPLHF
TRBJ2-1 NA TRBV28 few CASSLTGHSYNEQFF
TRBJ2-5 NA TRBV18 NA CASSPGRTETQYF
TRBJ1-1 NA TRBV18 NA CASSPLLGDNTEAFF
TRBJ1-2 NA TRBV28 NA CASSFSLRNYGYTF
TRBJ2-3 TRBD1 TRBV5-1 NA CASSPQGASSTDTQYF
TRBJ2-5 NA TRBV29-1 NA CSVHLGDQETQYF
TRBJ2-7 NA TRBV4-1 NA CASSQDGITYEQYF
TRBJ2-3 NA TRBV18 NA CASSPLGTKAVTQYF
TRBJ2-3 TRBD1 TRBV2 NA CASNRDREDTQYF
TRBJ1-4 NA TRBV30 NA CAWSKGGNNEKLFF
TRBJ2-3 TRBD2 TRBV27 NA CATRPLAGDTQYF
TRBJ2-1 NA TRBV5-6 NA CASSLVVVGSNEQFF
TRBJ1-4 NA TRBV24-1 NA CATSDGIEKLFF
TRBJ2-1 TRBD2 TRBV28 once CASSLAGGPLNEQFF
TRBJ1-6 NA TRBV6-2/TRBV6-3 NA CASSRTGLSYNSPLHF
TRBJ2-2 TRBD1 TRBV5-4 NA CASRPGGRTGELFF
TRBJ2-2 NA TRBV18 NA CASSTVTGSTGELFF
TRBJ1-3 TRBD1 TRBV5-1 NA CASSDPQGAGNTIYF
TRBJ2-5 NA TRBV2 NA CASSEVTTPQETQYF
TRBJ1-1 NA TRBV15 NA CATSRDQGEAFF
TRBJ2-1 NA TRBV7-2 NA CASSWGHPGNEQFF
TRBJ1-4 NA TRBV28 NA CASSLPAGQAEKLFF
TRBJ2-5 NA TRBV9 NA CASSVSPGGQETQYF
TRBJ1-2 NA TRBV19 NA CASSITGYGYTF
TRBJ1-4 NA TRBV2 NA CASQGANEKLFF
TRBJ2-2 NA TRBV7-3 few CASSLQGNTGELFF
TRBJ2-1 NA TRBV15 NA CATEWAGSYNEQFF
TRBJ2-1 TRBD2 TRBV7-8 once CASSFQAGVDNEQFF
TRBJ1-3 TRBD1 TRBV5-1 NA CASSAGPGTGENTIYF
TRBJ2-5 NA TRBV30 NA CAWSSDLYVETQYF
TRBJ1-2 NA TRBV12-5 NA CASGLVQGTVIYGYTF
TRBJ2-5 TRBD2 TRBV15 NA CATSLTGTRLAQYF
TRBJ1-4 TRBD1 TRBV5-1 few CASRGTGGAWANEKLFF
TRBJ1-6 NA TRBV6-5 NA CATTRVADSPLHF
TRBJ2-7 TRBD2 TRBV7-9 NA CASSSHPGLLPYEQYF
TRBJ1-1 NA TRBV2 NA CASRQGGGIAEAFF
TRBJ2-7 NA TRBV29-1 NA CSVRVDRGTYEQYF
TRBJ2-2 TRBD1 TRBV7-8 NA CASSLTQGANTGELFF
TRBJ1-1 TRBD1 TRBV4-1 NA CASSHRQGVTEAFF
TRBJ2-7 NA TRBV28 once CASSLVGGYEQYF
TRBJ1-2 NA TRBV5-5 few CASSPTLGEFYGYTF
TRBJ2-3 TRBD2 TRBV5-1 NA CASSLLVLAGGTDTQYF
TRBJ1-1 NA TRBV6-1 once CASSEGAPFTPSFEAFF
TRBJ2-7 NA TRBV5-4 NA CASSSGLYYEQYF
TRBJ1-3 TRBD1 TRBV5-6 NA CASSLGQGGNTIYF